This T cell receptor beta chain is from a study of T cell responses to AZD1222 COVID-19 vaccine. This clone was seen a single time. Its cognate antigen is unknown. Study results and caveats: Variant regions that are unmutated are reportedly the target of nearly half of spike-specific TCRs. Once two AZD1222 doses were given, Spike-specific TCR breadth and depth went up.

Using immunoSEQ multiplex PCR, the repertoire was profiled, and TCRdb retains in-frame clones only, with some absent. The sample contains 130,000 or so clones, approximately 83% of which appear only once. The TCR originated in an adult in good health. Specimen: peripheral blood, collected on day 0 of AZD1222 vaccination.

The CDR3 sequence is CASSTSLASEQFF. The CDR3 nucleotides are TGTGCCAGCAGCACCTCACTAGCGAGTGAGCAGTTCTTC. V gene TRBV11-2 combines with J gene TRBJ2-1; 7 bases match TRBD2. Germline trimming cut 5 bases from V and 9 bases from J; bases unmatched to any gene: 7. This CDR3 contains 13 residues. Germline V gene sequence: CDR1 SGHAT, CDR2 FQNNGV. The full variable domain, with the rest looked up from reference TRBV11-2 and TRBJ2-1, is EAGVAQSPRYKIIEKRQSVAFWCNPISGHATLYWYQQILGQGPKLLIQFQNNGVVDDSQLPKDRFSAERLKGVDSTLKIQPAKLEDSAVYLCASSTSLASEQFFGPGTRLTVL.